This TCR beta chain is drawn from a study of spatial heterogeneity in lung cancer. The wider study: The donors, fewer than 95 patients with untreated early-stage non-small cell lung cancer, provided the samples. Sequencing consistently turned up more beta-chain sequences than alpha-chain sequences.

Germline CDR1 is MNHNS and CDR2 is SASEGT. V was pared by 5 bases and J by 5 bases, with 15 bases between. The CDR3 loop spans 14 amino acids. This clonotype was seen a few times. Time point meaning: blood at routine non-recurrence follow-up after resection. Unsorted whole RNA from tumor, nontumor lung or frozen PBMC underwent sequencing. MiXCR, run by TCRdb on the 5' RACE reads, gives a single entry per CDR3 protein. The sample yields 25,000 or so distinct CDR3 sequences, almost 5.5% seen once. The TCR comes from a female donor with early-stage non-small cell lung cancer. The rearrangement joins TRBV6-1 to TRBJ2-5, with D possibly matching TRBD1 (5 bases). The source was PBMCs, collected at follow-up. The CDR3 region is CASSQGNPPETQYF. The DNA of the CDR3 is TGTGCCAGCAGTCAGGGCAACCCTCCGGAGACCCAGTACTTC.